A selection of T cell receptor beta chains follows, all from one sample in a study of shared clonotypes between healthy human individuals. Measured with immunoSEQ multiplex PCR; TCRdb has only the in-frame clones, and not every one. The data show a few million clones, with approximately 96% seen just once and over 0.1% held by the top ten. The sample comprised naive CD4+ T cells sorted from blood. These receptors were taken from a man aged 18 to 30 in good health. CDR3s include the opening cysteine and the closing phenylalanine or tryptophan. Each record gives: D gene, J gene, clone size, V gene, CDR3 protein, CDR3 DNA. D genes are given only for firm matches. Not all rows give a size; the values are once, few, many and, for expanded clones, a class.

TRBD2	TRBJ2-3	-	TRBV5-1	CASRLIGAGEGTDTQYF	TGCGCCAGCAGATTAATAGGAGCGGGGGAAGGCACAGATACGCAGTATTTT
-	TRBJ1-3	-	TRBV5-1	CASSLAGYGNTIYF	TGCGCCAGCAGCTTGGCGGGTTATGGAAACACCATATATTTT
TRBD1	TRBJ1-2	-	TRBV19	CASSVNRGTLRGYTF	TGTGCCAGTAGTGTGAACAGGGGCACGCTTAGAGGCTACACCTTC
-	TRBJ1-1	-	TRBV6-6	CASSYSMADPNTEAFF	TGTGCCAGCAGTTACTCGATGGCGGACCCGAACACTGAAGCTTTCTTT
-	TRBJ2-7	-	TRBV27	CASSPRAGRRVYEQYF	TGTGCCAGCAGTCCCAGGGCGGGAAGGAGGGTCTACGAGCAGTACTTC
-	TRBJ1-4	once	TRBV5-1	CASSLGSIGGNEKLFF	TGCGCCAGCAGCTTGGGGTCTATCGGGGGTAATGAAAAACTGTTTTTT
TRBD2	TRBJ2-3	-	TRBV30	CAWSWGGASTDTQYF	TGTGCCTGGAGTTGGGGGGGTGCTAGCACAGATACGCAGTATTTT
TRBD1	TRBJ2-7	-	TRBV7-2	CASSQEPGQGAYEQYF	TGTGCCAGCAGCCAAGAACCGGGACAGGGGGCCTACGAGCAGTACTTC
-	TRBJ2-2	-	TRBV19	CASMRYTGELFF	TGTGCCAGTATGCGTTACACCGGGGAGCTGTTTTTT
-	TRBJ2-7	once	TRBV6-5	CASSRVWEEQYF	TGTGCCAGCAGTAGGGTATGGGAGGAGCAGTACTTC
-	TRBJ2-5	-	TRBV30	CACLGTWEQETQYF	TGTGCCTGCCTCGGGACATGGGAGCAAGAGACCCAGTACTTC
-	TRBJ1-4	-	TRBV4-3	CASSQDLTLNEKLFF	TGCGCCAGCAGCCAAGATCTAACCCTTAATGAAAAACTGTTTTTT
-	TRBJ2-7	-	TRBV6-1	CASSARSTYEQYF	TGTGCCAGCAGTGCTAGGTCCACCTACGAGCAGTACTTC
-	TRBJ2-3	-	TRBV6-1	CASEQNRADTQYF	TGTGCCAGCGAGCAAAACAGGGCAGATACGCAGTATTTT
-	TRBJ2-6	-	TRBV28	CASGRSGANVLTF	TGTGCCAGCGGCCGCTCTGGGGCCAACGTCCTGACTTTC
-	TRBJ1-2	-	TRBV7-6	CASSPGLGYGYTF	TGTGCCAGCAGCCCAGGGCTTGGTTATGGCTACACCTTC
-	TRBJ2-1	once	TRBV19	CASSIDTAGRSYSYNEQFF	TGTGCCAGTAGTATAGATACGGCGGGCCGATCTTACTCCTACAATGAGCAGTTCTTC
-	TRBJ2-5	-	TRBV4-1	CASSQPLGGRRVWEETQYF	TGCGCCAGCAGCCAGCCCCTAGGGGGACGCAGGGTTTGGGAAGAGACCCAGTACTTC
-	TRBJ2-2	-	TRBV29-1	CSVQTVNTGELFF	TGCAGCGTTCAGACAGTGAACACCGGGGAGCTGTTTTTT
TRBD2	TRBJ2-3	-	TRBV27	CASSSGLAGGFTDTQYF	TGTGCCAGCAGTTCAGGACTAGCGGGGGGCTTCACAGATACGCAGTATTTT
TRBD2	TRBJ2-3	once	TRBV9	CASSSTGTSGGDSTDTQYF	TGTGCCAGCAGCTCCACCGGGACTAGCGGGGGGGATAGCACAGATACGCAGTATTTT
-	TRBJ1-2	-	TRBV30	CAWSARGYGYTF	TGTGCCTGGAGTGCCAGGGGTTATGGCTACACCTTC
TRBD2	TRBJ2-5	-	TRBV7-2	CASSAGTSGGRSPQYF	TGTGCCAGCAGCGCCGGGACTAGCGGGGGGCGATCGCCCCAGTACTTC
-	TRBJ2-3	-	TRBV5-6	CASSYGAPDTQYF	TGTGCCAGCAGCTACGGGGCTCCGGATACGCAGTATTTT
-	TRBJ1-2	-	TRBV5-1	CASSLEDRPSGYTF	TGCGCCAGCAGCTTGGAAGACAGGCCCTCCGGCTACACCTTC
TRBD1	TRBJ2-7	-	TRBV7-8	CASRPGQWTYEQYF	TGTGCCAGCAGACCGGGACAGTGGACCTACGAGCAGTACTTC
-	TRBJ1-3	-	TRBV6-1	CASITSYSGNTIYF	TGTGCCAGCATAACCTCATACTCTGGAAACACCATATATTTT
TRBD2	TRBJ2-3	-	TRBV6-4	CASSDSNLAGDTQYF	TGTGCCAGCAGTGACTCGAACCTAGCGGGGGATACGCAGTATTTT
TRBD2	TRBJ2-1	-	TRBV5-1	CASHSGSSYNEQFF	TGCGCCAGCCATAGCGGGAGTTCCTACAATGAGCAGTTCTTC
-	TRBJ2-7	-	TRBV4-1	CASSQEEATWYEQYF	TGCGCCAGCAGCCAAGAGGAGGCTACATGGTACGAGCAGTACTTC
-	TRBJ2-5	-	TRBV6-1	CASSELGLEKETQYF	TGTGCCAGCAGTGAATTGGGACTGGAAAAAGAGACCCAGTACTTC
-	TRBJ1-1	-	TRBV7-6	CASSFLNTEAFF	TGTGCCAGCAGTTTCCTAAACACTGAAGCTTTCTTT
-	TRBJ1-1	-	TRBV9	CASSVEPNTEAFF	TGTGCCAGCAGCGTAGAACCGAACACTGAAGCTTTCTTT
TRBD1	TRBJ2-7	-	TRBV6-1	CASRTGDHEQYF	TGTGCCAGCAGGACAGGGGACCACGAGCAGTACTTC
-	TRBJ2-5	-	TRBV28	CASSSTGTAQETQYF	TGTGCCAGCAGTTCAACCGGGACGGCTCAAGAGACCCAGTACTTC
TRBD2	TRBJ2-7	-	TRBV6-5	CASSSKRRGGSYEQYF	TGTGCCAGCAGTTCTAAACGGCGGGGGGGTAGCTACGAGCAGTACTTC
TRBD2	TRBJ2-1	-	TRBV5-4	CASSLVSGGWTYNEQFF	TGTGCCAGCAGCTTGGTATCGGGGGGATGGACCTACAATGAGCAGTTCTTC
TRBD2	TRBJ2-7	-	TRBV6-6	CASSYGTSGPYEQYF	TGTGCCAGCAGTTACGGGACTAGCGGCCCCTACGAGCAGTACTTC
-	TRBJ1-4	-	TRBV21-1	CASSKAPSATNEKLFF	TGTGCCAGCAGCAAAGCACCCAGTGCAACTAATGAAAAACTGTTTTTT
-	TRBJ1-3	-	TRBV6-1	CASSDEGAVGGNTIYF	TGTGCCAGCAGTGATGAAGGGGCGGTGGGTGGAAACACCATATATTTT
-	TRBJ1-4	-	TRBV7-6	CASSLRGPNEKLFF	TGTGCCAGCAGCTTAAGGGGACCTAATGAAAAACTGTTTTTT
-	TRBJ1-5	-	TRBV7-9	CASSPGGNQPQHF	TGTGCCAGCAGTCCAGGGGGCAATCAGCCCCAGCATTTT
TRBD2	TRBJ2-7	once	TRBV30	CAWLADSYEQYF	TGTGCCTGGCTAGCGGATTCCTACGAGCAGTACTTC
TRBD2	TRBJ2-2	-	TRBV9	CASSVGLAGAGGELFF	TGTGCCAGCAGCGTAGGACTAGCGGGAGCTGGTGGGGAGCTGTTTTTT
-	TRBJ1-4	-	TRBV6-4	CASSAVEGEKLFF	TGTGCCAGCAGTGCCGTAGAAGGGGAAAAACTGTTTTTT
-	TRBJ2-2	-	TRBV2	CASSPIRTHTGELFF	TGTGCCAGCAGTCCAATCAGGACTCACACCGGGGAGCTGTTTTTT